Below, 25 T cell receptor beta chains from the same sample are listed, as sequenced in a study of blood T cell repertoires in COVID-19. The data were produced by immunoSEQ multiplex PCR, yet TCRdb's version contains in-frame clones alone and is incomplete. The sample includes around 200,000 clones, about 84% of them seen just once. Specimen: PBMCs or T cells enriched from blood (not recorded which). These receptors were taken from a man aged 35-49 years with acute COVID-19.

The chain has TRBV21-1 and TRBJ2-1; the table's D gene call, TRBD2, was not cross checked with the DNA. TRBV21-1 is noted as a pseudogene. This CDR3 region has 16 residues. The CDR3 coding sequence is TGTGCCAGCAGCAATCCCCCTAGCGGATCCTACAATGAGCAGTTCTTC. This gives the protein CASSNPPSGSYNEQFF.

Turning to this clone: The sample carries other DNA sequences with the same CDR3. The chain uses TRBV25-1 and TRBJ1-2, with D hard to call. CDR1 and CDR2 from the germline V gene are MGHDK and SYGVNS. Deletions cut 1 base from V and 7 bases from J, with 4 bases between. This CDR3 has 11 residues. Written as DNA, the CDR3 is TGTGCCAGCAGTGAATCTTTTGGCTACACCTTC. Its translation: CASSESFGYTF.

The chain is built from TRBV13 and TRBJ2-4, with D possibly being TRBD2 (5 bases). CDR1 and CDR2 (germline): PRHDT, FYEKMQ (reference sequence). The CDR3 is 17 amino acids. Trimming cost V 4 bases and J 3 bases, with 19 bases left between them. CDR3 DNA: TGTGCCAGCAGCTCCAGAACATTCATAGAGGGCAAAAACATTCAGTACTTC. Its protein product is CASSSRTFIEGKNIQYF.

The rearrangement joins TRBV5-1 to TRBJ2-7; TRBD2 matches 7 bases. The CDR3 extends over 17 amino acids. The V gene end was trimmed by 1 base and the J gene end by 3 bases; junction bases not matched to a gene: 13. Germline CDR1 SGHRS, CDR2 YFSETQ. CDR3 nucleotide sequence: TGCGCCAGCAGCTTGTTCTCATCGGGGGGAGGGAACTACGAGCAGTACTTC. It specifies CASSLFSSGGGNYEQYF.

The V call is TRBV29-1, the J call TRBJ1-2; D is possibly TRBD1 (6 bases). Deletions cut 4 bases from V and 5 bases from J, with 14 bases between. Per the germline V gene, CDR1 is SQVTM and CDR2 is ANQGSEA. The CDR3 is 13 residues long. As DNA, the CDR3 is TGCAGCGTTGCCTTTCCAGGGGATTATGGCTACACCTTC. This codes for CSVAFPGDYGYTF.

This chain uses TRBV2 with TRBJ2-2, with TRBD1 identical over 11 bases. With V trimmed by 7 bases and J by 6 bases, 1 base remained unmatched. The CDR3 loop spans 13 amino acids. CDR1 SNHLY and CDR2 FYNNEI come from the germline V gene. The CDR3 DNA sequence: TGTGCCAGCATGGGACAGGGGGCCGGGGAGCTGTTTTTT. It codes for CASMGQGAGELFF.

This chain connects TRBV25-1 to TRBJ2-2; 7 bases are shared with TRBD2. CDR1 MGHDK and CDR2 SYGVNS come from the germline V gene. Trimming removed 5 bases from V and 6 bases from J; junction bases left unmatched: 3. The CDR3 is 13 amino acids. The CDR3 DNA is TGTGCCAGCAGTCGCGGGAGCTCCGGGGAGCTGTTTTTT. It yields the protein CASSRGSSGELFF.

Only a few counts were recorded for this clone. The chain is built from TRBV7-2 and TRBJ2-7; 8 positions agree with TRBD1. CDR1 and CDR2 from the germline V gene are SGHTA and FQGNSA. CDR3 size: 14 residues. The trim removed 5 bases at V and 7 bases at J, leaving 10 bases unmatched. CDR3 nucleotide sequence: TGTGCCAGCAGCAGCCGGACAGGGCCTGAAGAGCAGTACTTC. Translation: CASSSRTGPEEQYF.

The chain links TRBV6-5 to TRBJ2-7; 7 positions match TRBD1. The V gene's germline CDR1 is MNHEY and CDR2 SVGAGI. This CDR3 comprises 14 residues. Germline trimming cut 10 bases from V and 2 bases from J; bases unmatched to any gene: 11. The CDR3 coding sequence is TGTGCCACCAAAAACCCTGACAGGGCCTACGAGCAGTACTTC. It is translated as CATKNPDRAYEQYF.

The chain carries TRBV4-3 and TRBJ2-7; D may be TRBD1 (5 bases). There are 14 residues in the CDR3. The germline V and J ends were trimmed by 1 base and 2 bases, with 9 bases remaining between them. Germline V gene lookup returns CDR1 LGHNA and CDR2 YSLEER. The CDR3 sequence is CASSQVAGPYEQYF. The DNA for the CDR3 is TGCGCCAGCAGCCAAGTGGCAGGGCCCTACGAGCAGTACTTC.

V usage is TRBV15 and J usage is TRBJ1-4; D is perhaps TRBD1 (5 bases). The CDR3 consists of 15 residues. V lost 0 bases and J lost 8, with 13 bases in between. From germline, CDR1 is LNHNV and CDR2 YYDKDF (reference sequence). The CDR3 DNA reads as TGTGCCACCAGCAGAGATAGGCAGGGTCTGGAAAAACTGTTTTTT. It translates to CATSRDRQGLEKLFF.

The gene calls are TRBV2 and TRBJ2-5, with D perhaps matching TRBD2 (5 bases). V was trimmed by 3 bases and J by 5 bases, leaving 13 bases between them. CDR1 is SNHLY and CDR2 is FYNNEI in the germline V gene. There are 14 residues in the CDR3. CDR3 sequence (DNA): TGTGCCAGCAGTGAGAAGGGTAGGGAGGAGACCCAGTACTTC. As protein: CASSEKGREETQYF.

The chain recombines TRBV24-1 with TRBJ2-1, with a tentative D call TRBD2 (6 bases). V lost 3 bases and J lost 0, with 8 bases in between. The CDR3 is 15 amino acids. The germline V gene encodes CDR1 KGHDR and CDR2 SFDVKD. Here the CDR3 reads CATSDRSGSYNEQFF. Here the CDR3 DNA reads TGTGCCACCAGTGATCGTAGCGGCTCCTACAATGAGCAGTTCTTC.

Worth noting for this clone: The junction and the germline gene differ at one end; a read error may be behind it. The V and J genes are TRBV15 and TRBJ1-1, with 7 bases aligning to TRBD1. Germline lookup yields CDR1 LNHNV and CDR2 YYDKDF (reference sequence). This CDR3 spans 12 amino acids. This chain's CDR3 is CATSSVTGESGF. The CDR3 bases are TGTGCCACCAGCAGTGTAACAGGGGAGTCCGGCTTT.

The chain is built from TRBV4-1 and TRBJ2-3; D gene uncertain. The CDR3 loop spans 14 amino acids. Looked up from germline, CDR1 is MGHRA and CDR2 is YSYEKL. Trimming took 0 bases from V and 9 from J, leaving 13 bases between them. The CDR3 loop is CASSQESVERTQYF. In nucleotides, the CDR3 is TGCGCCAGCAGCCAAGAATCGGTGGAGAGGACGCAGTATTTT.

The CDR3 DNA reads as TGCGCCAGCAGCCTATCCCCTTACACAGATACGCAGTATTTT. Protein product: CASSLSPYTDTQYF. The J gene is TRBJ2-3, the V gene TRBV5-1, with D hard to call. The length of the CDR3 is 14 residues. Germline lookup yields CDR1 SGHRS and CDR2 YFSETQ. The V end lost 4 bases, the J end lost 2 bases, and 11 bases lay between the germline ends.

V is TRBV29-1 and J is TRBJ2-3, with 7 bases fitting TRBD2. This CDR3 comprises 15 residues. Trimming cost V 3 bases and J 2 bases; bases outside gene matches: 8. Germline V gives CDR1 SQVTM, CDR2 ANQGSEA. This CDR3 reads CSVEGGDFPTDTQYF. The DNA for the CDR3 is TGCAGCGTTGAGGGGGGGGACTTTCCCACAGATACGCAGTATTTT.

The chain carries TRBV6-5 and TRBJ1-2; 7 nucleotides line up with TRBD1. The CDR3 is 15 residues long. V trimming: 2 bases; J trimming: 5 bases; junction bases outside the gene matches: 8. The germline V gene has CDR1 MNHEY and CDR2 SVGAGI. The CDR3 reads CASSYDPGTAYGYTF. The CDR3 bases are TGTGCCAGCAGTTACGACCCCGGGACAGCATATGGCTACACCTTC.

The V call is TRBV10-3, the J call TRBJ1-2; 7 positions agree with TRBD1. This CDR3 is 13 amino acids long. The V segment lost 5 bases and the J segment 6 bases; nucleotides outside the gene matches: 6. Germline V gene data show CDR1 as ENHRY and CDR2 as SYGVKD. In nucleotides, the CDR3 is TGTGCCATCAGTATGGACAGGACGGATGGCTACACCTTC. Residues: CAISMDRTDGYTF.

The V and J genes are TRBV29-1 and TRBJ2-7; D remains unclear. CDR3 length equals 12 residues. Trimming cost V 1 base and J 3 bases, with 7 bases left between them. Germline V gene data show CDR1 as SQVTM and CDR2 as ANQGSEA. CDR3 sequence: CSVEGHLYEQYF. The DNA of the CDR3 is TGCAGCGTTGAAGGGCACCTCTACGAGCAGTACTTC.

The chain links TRBV7-3 to TRBJ2-1, with 8 bases matching TRBD2. The CDR3 spans 17 residues. The V gene's germline CDR1 is SGHTA and CDR2 FQGTGA. Unmatched junction bases numbered 11, after V lost 3 bases and J lost 4 bases. The CDR3, as DNA: TGTGCCAGCAGCTTCCTCCCCCGAGCGGGGGTATACAATGAGCAGTTCTTC. This encodes CASSFLPRAGVYNEQFF.

The CDR3 coding sequence is TGTGCCTGGAGTAATAGCAAAGATTACACTAGCAATCAGCCCCAGCATTTT. It specifies CAWSNSKDYTSNQPQHF. The genes are TRBV30 and TRBJ1-5; D uncertain. This CDR3 region has 17 residues. Trimming took 2 bases from V and 0 from J, leaving 17 bases between them. Germline CDR1 GTSNPN, CDR2 SVGIG (reference sequence).

The V call is TRBV29-1, the J call TRBJ1-2, with D tentatively TRBD1 (6 bases). CDR3 length: 14 amino acids. Between the trimmed V and J ends, which lost 0 bases and 6 bases, there was a span of 14 bases. Germline V gene lookup returns CDR1 SQVTM and CDR2 ANQGSEA. CDR3 in amino acids: CSVEDPGAVDGYTF. CDR3 sequence (DNA): TGCAGCGTTGAAGATCCAGGGGCAGTAGATGGCTACACCTTC.

This chain joins TRBV9 and TRBJ2-7, with TRBD2 matching 7 bases. Trimming at V came to 9 bases and at J to 3 bases, leaving 18 bases not matched to a gene. CDR1 is SGDLS and CDR2 is YYNGEE in the germline V gene. The CDR3 has 16 residues. In DNA, the CDR3 is TGTGCCAACGGGGGGAACTCTGAGGGAGTAAACTACGAGCAGTACTTC. Translating it yields CANGGNSEGVNYEQYF.

The gene calls are TRBV2 and TRBJ2-2; 10 nucleotides line up with TRBD1. CDR3 size: 14 residues. V trimming: 6 bases; J trimming: 6 bases; junction bases outside the gene matches: 4. Germline V gene sequence: CDR1 SNHLY, CDR2 FYNNEI. CDR3 in DNA: TGTGCCAGCAGGCCGGACAGGGGGTCCGGGGAGCTGTTTTTT. It specifies CASRPDRGSGELFF.